This T cell receptor beta chain was captured in a study of memory CD4+ T cells and cytomegalovirus serostatus. Study background: Of the healthy Belgian adults, roughly ten were CMV seropositive and more than 20 seronegative.

For this clone: Its antigen is undetermined.

The data were produced by immunoSEQ multiplex PCR, yet TCRdb's version contains in-frame clones alone and is incomplete. The sample has tens of thousands of clones, more than 75% seen once. The sort gate was single viable CD3+CD4+CD8-CD45RO+ cells for memory CD4+ T cells. Findings and caveats of the study: CD4+ memory repertoires contained 67 of 164 reported CMV TCRbeta sequences. Suggested: most of the CMV-linked TCR signature lies in CD4+ memory cells.

The TCR sequence derives from an adult in good health and CMV-seropositive. The specimen sequenced was memory CD4+ T cells from blood.

DNA of the CDR3: TGTGCCAGCAGCCCGACAGGGGTCTATGGCTACACCTTC. It yields the protein CASSPTGVYGYTF. The chain has TRBV5-4 and TRBJ1-2, with 8 nucleotides matching TRBD1. Germline V gene sequence: CDR1 SGHNT, CDR2 YYREEE (reference sequence). The V and J ends lost 4 bases and 4 bases, in that order; junction bases with no gene match: 3. This CDR3 comprises 13 residues.